The sequence of this T cell receptor (beta chain) was determined in a study of blood T cell repertoires in COVID-19. The overall study: Some COVID-19 samples were acute and others convalescent; all came from the United States, Italy and Spain. From T cells, B-cell-depleted T cells, or PBMCs came the material, which was cDNA or gDNA.

Trimming pared 0 bases from V and 0 bases from J, leaving 12 bases between. Per germline, CDR1 LGHDT and CDR2 YNNKEL (reference sequence). This CDR3 has 17 amino acids. How the authors handled the data: From reference gene primer amplification, estimates of nucleated cell counts were derived. The method was immunoSEQ multiplex PCR; TCRdb's version includes in-frame clones alone and lacks a portion of them. The V and J calls and clone size were taken over from that table, and D and trimming were inferred from the DNA. The repertoire holds around 200,000 clones, with roughly 90% as singletons. The genes are TRBV3-1 (or the pseudogene TRBV3-2) and TRBJ1-3; TRBD1 might be the D (5 bases). This receptor was taken from a man in his 70s with active or convalescent COVID-19. The sequenced sample was peripheral blood. CDR3 DNA: TGTGCCAGCAGCCAAGATTACGGGGGGAGCTCTGGAAACACCATATATTTT. Amino acid sequence: CASSQDYGGSSGNTIYF.